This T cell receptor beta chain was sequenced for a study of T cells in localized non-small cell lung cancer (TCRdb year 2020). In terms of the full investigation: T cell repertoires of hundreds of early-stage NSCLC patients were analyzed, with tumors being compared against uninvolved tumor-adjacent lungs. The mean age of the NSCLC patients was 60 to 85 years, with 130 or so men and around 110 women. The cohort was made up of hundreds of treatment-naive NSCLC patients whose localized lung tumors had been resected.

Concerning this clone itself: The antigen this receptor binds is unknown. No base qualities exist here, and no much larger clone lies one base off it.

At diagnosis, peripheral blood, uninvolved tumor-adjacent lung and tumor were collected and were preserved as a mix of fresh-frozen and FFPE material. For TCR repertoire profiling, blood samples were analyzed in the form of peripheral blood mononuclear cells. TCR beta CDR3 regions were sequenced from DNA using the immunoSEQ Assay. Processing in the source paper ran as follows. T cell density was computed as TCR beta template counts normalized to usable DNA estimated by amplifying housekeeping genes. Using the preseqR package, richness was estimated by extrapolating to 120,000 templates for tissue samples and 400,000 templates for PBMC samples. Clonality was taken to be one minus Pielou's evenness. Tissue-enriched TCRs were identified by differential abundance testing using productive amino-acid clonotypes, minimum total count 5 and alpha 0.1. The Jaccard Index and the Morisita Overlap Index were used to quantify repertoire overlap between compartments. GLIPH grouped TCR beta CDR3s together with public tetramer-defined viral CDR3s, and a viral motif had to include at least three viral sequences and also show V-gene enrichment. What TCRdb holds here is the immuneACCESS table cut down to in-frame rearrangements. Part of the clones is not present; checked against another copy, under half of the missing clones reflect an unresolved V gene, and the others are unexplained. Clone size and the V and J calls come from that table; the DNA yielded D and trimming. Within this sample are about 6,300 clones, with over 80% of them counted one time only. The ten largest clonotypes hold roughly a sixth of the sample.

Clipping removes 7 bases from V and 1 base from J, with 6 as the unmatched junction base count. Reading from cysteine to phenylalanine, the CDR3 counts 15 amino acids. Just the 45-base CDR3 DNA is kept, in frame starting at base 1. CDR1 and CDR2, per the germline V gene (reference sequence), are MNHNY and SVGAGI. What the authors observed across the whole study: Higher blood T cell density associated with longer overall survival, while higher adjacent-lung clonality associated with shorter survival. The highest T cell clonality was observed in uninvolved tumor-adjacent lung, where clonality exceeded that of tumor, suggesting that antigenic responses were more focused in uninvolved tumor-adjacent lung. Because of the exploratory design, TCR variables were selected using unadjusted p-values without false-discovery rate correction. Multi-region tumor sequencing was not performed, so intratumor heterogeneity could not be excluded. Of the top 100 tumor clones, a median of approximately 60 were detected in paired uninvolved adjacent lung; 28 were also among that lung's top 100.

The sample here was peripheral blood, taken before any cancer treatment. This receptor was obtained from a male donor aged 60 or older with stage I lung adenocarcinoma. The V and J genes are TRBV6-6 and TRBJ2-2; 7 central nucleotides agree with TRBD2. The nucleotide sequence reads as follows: TGTGCCAGCACGGTGGCGGGGGTGAACACCGGGGAGCTGTTTTTT. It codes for CASTVAGVNTGELFF.